This T cell receptor beta chain was retrieved from a study of response to subunit inactivated influenza vaccine. Germline-derived CDR1 and CDR2 are SGHTA and FQGNSA. Trimming cost V 7 bases and J 8 bases, with 15 bases left between them. The CDR3 extends over 14 amino acids. TCRdb used MiXCR to reprocess the RT-PCR reads, holding one entry per CDR3 protein. In the table there are a few hundred thousand distinct CDR3 sequences, 20% to 25% of which are singletons. The sample in question was PBMCs from blood, obtained 21 months after vaccination. This chain connects TRBV7-2 to TRBJ1-6; no clear D. The receptor was derived from a man between 50 and 69 years old who received an inactivated influenza vaccine. The CDR3 sequence: CASTTGPGDSPLHF. The DNA of the CDR3 is TGTGCCAGCACCACGGGCCCTGGCGATTCACCCCTCCACTTT.